These 3 T cell receptor beta chains were all obtained from the same sample, sequenced in a study of blood T cell repertoires in COVID-19. The data were produced by immunoSEQ multiplex PCR, yet TCRdb's version contains in-frame clones alone and is incomplete. The sample lists roughly 130,000 clones; 80% to 85% were seen once. Sequencing used peripheral blood. These receptors originate from a woman in her 30s who had recovered from COVID-19.

The chain carries TRBV28 and TRBJ1-4; D remains unclear. The ends were cut back, 4 bases at V and 7 bases at J, with 16 bases in the middle. The CDR3 loop spans 15 amino acids. Germline CDR1 MDHEN, CDR2 SYDVKM. CDR3 loop: CASSSRPPASEKLFF. In DNA form, the CDR3 reads TGTGCCAGCAGTTCGAGACCCCCTGCTAGTGAAAAACTGTTTTTT.

The V gene is TRBV29-1, the J gene TRBJ1-2; TRBD1 aligns across 8 bases. J gave up 5 bases and V 0 bases, and 8 bases lay outside the gene matches. Per germline, CDR1 SQVTM and CDR2 ANQGSEA. The CDR3 length is 15 residues. As DNA, the CDR3 is TGCAGCGTTGAAGATAACGACAGGGGACGATATGGCTACACCTTC. Its translation: CSVEDNDRGRYGYTF. Filled out from reference TRBV29-1 and TRBJ1-2, the complete variable domain reads SAVISQKPSRDICQRGTSLTIQCQVDSQVTMMFWYRQQPGQSLTLIATANQGSEATYESGFVIDKFPISRPNLTFSTLTVSNMSPEDSSIYLCSVEDNDRGRYGYTFGSGTRLTVV.

V usage is TRBV9 and J usage is TRBJ2-1, with D possibly TRBD2 on 5 matching bases. CDR1 and CDR2 (germline): SGDLS, YYNGEE. CDR3 length: 15 residues. The ends were cut back, 0 bases at V and 4 bases at J, with 11 bases in the middle. The CDR3 protein is CASSVGGPQYNEQFF. The DNA of the CDR3 is TGTGCCAGCAGCGTAGGAGGGCCACAATACAATGAGCAGTTCTTC.